Each of the 27 T cell receptor beta chains below was sequenced from the same sample in a study of beta chain features in type 1 diabetes. The investigators reverse transcribed all of the isolated RNA, so they sequenced expressed TCRB transcripts. Repertoires were generated with immunoSEQ multiplex PCR, while TCRdb's copy carries only in-frame clones and drops some. The sample includes around 200,000 clones, more than 10% seen only once; the top ten take 0.62%. Specimen: central memory CD4+ T cells from blood. The receptors were sampled from a woman aged 18-35 years in good health.

This clone was observed a few times. This chain uses TRBV28 with TRBJ2-7, with 9 bases lining up with TRBD2. The CDR3 runs 16 residues. Looked up from germline, CDR1 is MDHEN and CDR2 is SYDVKM. V trimming: 4 bases; J trimming: 5 bases; junction bases outside the gene matches: 12. CDR3 nucleotides: TGTGCCAGCAGTTCCCCCCGCGCGGGAGGGAATCACGAGCAGTACTTC. Its protein is CASSSPRAGGNHEQYF. Variable domain in full (rest from reference TRBV28 and TRBJ2-7): DVKVTQSSRYLVKRTGEKVFLECVQDMDHENMFWYRQDPGLGLRLIYFSYDVKMKEKGDIPEGYSVSREKKERFSLILESASTNQTSMYLCASSSPRAGGNHEQYFGPGTRLTVT.

The chain has TRBV2 and TRBJ2-7; D perhaps matches TRBD1 (5 bases). CDR1 and CDR2 from the germline V gene are SNHLY and FYNNEI. The CDR3 spans 15 residues. Trimming left V 6 bases short and J 0 bases short, with 15 bases between. The CDR3 reads CASRYGQMSSYEQYF. For the CDR3, the DNA is TGTGCCAGCAGGTACGGACAAATGAGCTCCTACGAGCAGTACTTC. The variable domain in full, completed from reference TRBV2 and TRBJ2-7, reads EPEVTQTPSHQVTQMGQEVILRCVPISNHLYFYWYRQILGQKVEFLVSFYNNEISEKSEIFDDQFSVERPDGSNFTLKIRSTKLEDSAMYFCASRYGQMSSYEQYFGPGTRLTVT.

This clone appeared a few times. V and J are TRBV7-6 and TRBJ2-7, with D possibly matching TRBD2 (6 bases). Between the trimmed V and J ends, which lost 5 bases and 3 bases, there was a span of 8 bases. The CDR3 sequence is 12 residues long. Looked up from germline, CDR1 is SGHVS and CDR2 is FNYEAQ. The CDR3 loop reads CASSQTSYEQYF. The CDR3 DNA sequence: TGTGCCAGCAGCCAGACTAGCTACGAGCAGTACTTC.

The chain uses TRBV7-2 and TRBJ2-3; 7 positions agree with TRBD2. The CDR3 runs 16 residues. Germline V gene sequence: CDR1 SGHTA, CDR2 FQGNSA. With 5 bases clipped from V and 0 bases from J, the junction kept 8 bases outside the gene matches. The CDR3 coding sequence is TGTGCCAGCAGCCCCAGACTAGCAGTTAGCACAGATACGCAGTATTTT. Translating gives CASSPRLAVSTDTQYF. Drawing the rest from reference TRBV7-2 and TRBJ2-3, the complete variable domain is GAGVSQSPSNKVTEKGKDVELRCDPISGHTALYWYRQSLGQGLEFLIYFQGNSAPDKSGLPSDRFSAERTGGSVSTLTIQRTQQEDSAVYLCASSPRLAVSTDTQYFGPGTRLTVL.

There are a few counts of this clone. CDR3 coding DNA: TGTGCCAGCTCACCAGGCAGCTCTGGAAACACCATATATTTT. This gives the protein CASSPGSSGNTIYF. The chain has TRBV18 and TRBJ1-3; D uncertain. V was cut by 2 bases and J by 0 bases, with 5 bases left in between. Per germline, CDR1 KGHSH and CDR2 LQKENI. CDR3 length: 14 amino acids. Drawing the rest from reference TRBV18 and TRBJ1-3, the complete variable domain is NAGVMQNPRHLVRRRGQEARLRCSPMKGHSHVYWYRQLPEEGLKFMVYLQKENIIDESGMPKERFSAEFPKEGPSILRIQQVVRGDSAAYFCASSPGSSGNTIYFGEGSWLTVV.

J is TRBJ1-5 and V is TRBV6-5, with unresolved D. The CDR3 length is 11 residues. From germline, CDR1 is MNHEY and CDR2 SVGAGI. The V end was cut by 5 bases, the J end by 7 bases, with 6 bases between. The CDR3 DNA reads TGTGCCAGCAGTGATAGACAGCCCCAGCATTTT. It codes for CASSDRQPQHF.

The rearrangement uses TRBV10-3 and TRBJ1-5; 9 bases are a match to TRBD1. The CDR3 has 15 amino acids. Trimming removed 10 bases from V and 5 bases from J; junction bases left unmatched: 12. The germline CDR1 and CDR2 sequences are ENHRY and SYGVKD. DNA of the CDR3: TGTGCCAGCAGCCCCACCTGGACAGGGGATCAGCCCCAGCATTTT. It encodes CASSPTWTGDQPQHF.

This clone has more than one count but fewer than ten. A read error may produce the germline difference seen at one junction end. Different DNA sequences within this sample yield the same CDR3. CDR3: CASSPGTGRSDEQFF. In DNA form, the CDR3 reads TGTGCTAGCAGCCCCGGGACAGGGAGATCGGATGAGCAGTTCTTC. The chain employs TRBV7-7 and TRBJ2-1; 9 bases fit TRBD1. Germline CDR1 is SSHAT and CDR2 is FNYEAQ (reference sequence). The CDR3 has 15 residues.

The chain joins TRBV29-1 to TRBJ2-7, with TRBD1 matching 7 bases. This CDR3 has 14 residues. From germline, CDR1 is SQVTM and CDR2 ANQGSEA. J was trimmed by 5 bases and V by 5 bases; bases with no gene match: 12. In nucleotides, the CDR3 is TGCAGCGTTTGGGGGTTTCGAGGGGGCAACGAGCAGTACTTC. Protein sequence: CSVWGFRGGNEQYF.

The chain uses TRBV29-1 and TRBJ1-4, with 9 bases aligning to TRBD1. From germline, CDR1 is SQVTM and CDR2 ANQGSEA. CDR3 length equals 12 residues. The J segment lost 7 bases and the V segment lost 6 bases, leaving 3 bases of the junction unmatched. As DNA, the CDR3 is TGCAGCGTGGACAGGGGTGGTGAAAAACTGTTTTTT. Protein sequence: CSVDRGGEKLFF.

This sequence joins TRBV28 and TRBJ2-5; 7 nucleotides line up with TRBD1. The CDR3 length is 15 residues. Germline values: CDR1 MDHEN, CDR2 SYDVKM. Trimming removed 5 bases from V and 3 bases from J; junction bases left unmatched: 9. The CDR3 nucleotides read TGTGCCAGCAGTCCATACTCACAGGGGAAAGAGACCCAGTACTTC. Protein: CASSPYSQGKETQYF.

V usage is TRBV5-4 and J usage is TRBJ2-1; the D gene is possibly TRBD2 (6 bases). The CDR3 loop spans 13 amino acids. CDR1 is SGHNT, CDR2 YYREEE, per germline (reference sequence). Trimming removed 1 base from V and 13 bases from J, with 15 bases in between. The chain's CDR3 is CASSLSLRDQQFF. The CDR3 DNA reads as TGTGCCAGCAGCTTGTCTTTGCGGGATCAACAGTTCTTC. The whole variable domain, filled in from reference TRBV5-4 and TRBJ2-1, reads ETGVTQSPTHLIKTRGQQVTLRCSSQSGHNTVSWYQQALGQGPQFIFQYYREEENGRGNFPPRFSGLQFPNYSSELNVNALELDDSALYLCASSLSLRDQQFFGPGTRLTVL.

In DNA form, the CDR3 reads TGTGCCAGCAGTTTAGGAGGGGAGGCAGATACGCAGTATTTT. It is translated as CASSLGGEADTQYF. The chain employs TRBV28 and TRBJ2-3; a possible D gene is TRBD2 (6 bases). This CDR3 comprises 14 residues. Germline values: CDR1 MDHEN, CDR2 SYDVKM. V lost 2 bases to trimming and J lost 4 bases, with 10 bases between them.

The chain links TRBV11-1 to TRBJ2-3, with 7 bases lining up with TRBD1. In germline, CDR1 is SGHAT, CDR2 FQDESV (reference sequence). Trimming at V came to 5 bases and at J to 7 bases, leaving 3 bases not matched to a gene. CDR3 length: 12 amino acids. The CDR3 here is CASSPQGNTQYF. In nucleotides, the CDR3 is TGTGCCAGCAGCCCACAGGGGAATACGCAGTATTTT.

The gene calls are TRBV5-4 and TRBJ1-2; D ambiguous. Trimming removed 3 bases from V and 0 bases from J, with 12 bases in between. CDR1 SGHNT and CDR2 YYREEE come from the germline V gene (reference sequence). The CDR3 contains 15 residues. CDR3 in DNA: TGTGCCAGCAGCTCGGGTCAAGTAGCTAACTATGGCTACACCTTC. This sequence encodes CASSSGQVANYGYTF.

This clone was counted between two and nine times. V is TRBV7-9 and J is TRBJ1-1, with D possibly matching TRBD1 (5 bases). Germline V CDR1 and CDR2: SEHNR, FQNEAQ (reference sequence). Trimming removed 4 bases from V and 6 bases from J, with 9 bases in between. The CDR3 covers 12 residues. For the CDR3, the DNA is TGTGCCAGCAGCTCGCGGACATCTGAAGCTTTCTTT. It yields the protein CASSSRTSEAFF.

The chain carries TRBV28 and TRBJ2-3; TRBD2 is a possible D gene (7 bases). This CDR3 has 13 residues. The germline V gene encodes CDR1 MDHEN and CDR2 SYDVKM. V dropped 6 bases and J dropped 6 bases, with 13 bases sitting between them. The CDR3 sequence: CASRRTGGDTQYF. In DNA, the CDR3 is TGTGCCAGCAGAAGGACGGGGGGCGATACGCAGTATTTT.

The chain has TRBV5-6 and TRBJ2-1; 10 bases line up with TRBD2. Germline V gene data show CDR1 as SGHDT and CDR2 as YYEEEE. V trimming: 4 bases; J trimming: 4 bases; junction bases outside the gene matches: 5. This CDR3 spans 15 amino acids. In DNA form, the CDR3 reads TGTGCCAGCAGCCGTGGACTAGCGGTTTACAATGAGCAGTTCTTC. It is translated as CASSRGLAVYNEQFF.

This clone was observed a handful of times. CDR3: CASSTTGGDTQYF. The CDR3, as DNA: TGTGCCAGCAGTACGACGGGAGGAGATACGCAGTATTTT. The genes are TRBV2 and TRBJ2-3; TRBD2 aligns across 7 bases. Losses at the gene ends were 5 bases for V and 5 bases for J; bases not matched to a gene: 4. CDR1 and CDR2 (germline): SNHLY, FYNNEI. The CDR3 contains 13 residues.

This chain connects TRBV7-2 to TRBJ2-7, with 7 bases aligning to TRBD1. J was trimmed by 4 bases and V by 2 bases; bases with no gene match: 5. Germline values: CDR1 SGHTA, CDR2 FQGNSA. CDR3 length equals 14 residues. This CDR3 reads CASSLFRQGYEQYF. For the CDR3, the DNA is TGTGCCAGCAGCTTATTCAGACAGGGTTACGAGCAGTACTTC. Full variable domain (rest looked up from reference TRBV7-2 and TRBJ2-7): GAGVSQSPSNKVTEKGKDVELRCDPISGHTALYWYRQSLGQGLEFLIYFQGNSAPDKSGLPSDRFSAERTGGSVSTLTIQRTQQEDSAVYLCASSLFRQGYEQYFGPGTRLTVT.

This clone was detected only a few times. The V and J genes are TRBV29-1 and TRBJ2-2; possibly TRBD1 for D (6 bases). V lost 4 bases and J 6 bases, leaving 9 bases between the germline ends. Per germline, CDR1 SQVTM and CDR2 ANQGSEA. This CDR3 has 12 residues. CDR3 residues: CSVGEGAGELFF. CDR3 DNA: TGCAGCGTTGGTGAGGGGGCCGGGGAGCTGTTTTTT.

This clone was recorded a few times. The rearrangement uses TRBV9 and TRBJ2-1; a possible D gene is TRBD2 (5 bases). The length of the CDR3 is 16 residues. V gave up 2 bases and J gave up 5 bases, with 17 bases separating them. The germline CDR1 and CDR2 sequences are SGDLS and YYNGEE. CDR3 nucleotide sequence: TGTGCCAGCAGCGTGAGACTGGGTGAGGGTAACAATGAGCAGTTCTTC. Amino acid sequence: CASSVRLGEGNNEQFF.

Only a few counts were recorded for this clone. This sequence joins TRBV27 and TRBJ2-3, with 9 bases identical to TRBD2. V was pared by 3 bases and J by 2 bases, with 9 bases of the junction left unmatched. The CDR3 extends over 17 amino acids. Germline CDR1 is MNHEY and CDR2 is SMNVEV (reference sequence). The CDR3 loop is CASSFHLSGRITDTQYF. CDR3 nucleotide sequence: TGTGCCAGCAGTTTCCACTTAAGCGGGAGGATCACAGATACGCAGTATTTT.

This clone was counted only a few times. Different DNA sequences within this sample yield the same CDR3. This chain uses TRBV10-3 with TRBJ2-7; maybe TRBD2 (6 bases). CDR1 and CDR2 from the germline V gene are ENHRY and SYGVKD. The V end lost 3 bases, the J end lost 4 bases, and 13 bases lay between the germline ends. The CDR3 loop spans 14 amino acids. CDR3 coding DNA: TGTGCCATCAGTGAAGGGCGGGAAGGGTACGAGCAGTACTTC. Residues: CAISEGREGYEQYF.

The chain carries TRBV2 and TRBJ2-7, with D possibly matching TRBD2 (5 bases). CDR3 size: 15 residues. V was cut by 6 bases and J by 3 bases, with 18 bases left in between. Germline loops: CDR1 SNHLY, CDR2 FYNNEI. This chain's CDR3 is CASRDARGRSYEQYF. In DNA, the CDR3 is TGTGCCAGCAGGGATGCGAGAGGGAGAAGCTACGAGCAGTACTTC.

The chain couples TRBV11-1 to TRBJ2-1; 10 bases line up with TRBD1. Trimming cost V 2 bases and J 8 bases; bases outside gene matches: 9. The CDR3 loop spans 16 amino acids. Per germline, CDR1 SGHAT and CDR2 FQDESV (reference sequence). The CDR3 loop reads CASSLRGDRGHHEQFF. CDR3 DNA sequence: TGTGCCAGCAGCTTAAGGGGAGACAGGGGGCACCATGAGCAGTTCTTC. Supplemented by reference TRBV11-1 and TRBJ2-1, the full variable domain reads EAEVAQSPRYKITEKSQAVAFWCDPISGHATLYWYRQILGQGPELLVQFQDESVVDDSQLPKDRFSAERLKGVDSTLKIQPAELGDSAMYLCASSLRGDRGHHEQFFGPGTRLTVL.

This clone was detected a few times. The rearrangement uses TRBV28 and TRBJ2-7, with D possibly being TRBD2 (5 bases). The CDR3 totals 11 residues. Germline V lookup: CDR1 MDHEN, CDR2 SYDVKM. Trimming removed 7 bases at V and 6 bases at J, with 10 bases between. CDR3 nucleotide sequence: TGTGCCAGCATGGGAGCACTCGAGCAGTACTTC. This codes for CASMGALEQYF.